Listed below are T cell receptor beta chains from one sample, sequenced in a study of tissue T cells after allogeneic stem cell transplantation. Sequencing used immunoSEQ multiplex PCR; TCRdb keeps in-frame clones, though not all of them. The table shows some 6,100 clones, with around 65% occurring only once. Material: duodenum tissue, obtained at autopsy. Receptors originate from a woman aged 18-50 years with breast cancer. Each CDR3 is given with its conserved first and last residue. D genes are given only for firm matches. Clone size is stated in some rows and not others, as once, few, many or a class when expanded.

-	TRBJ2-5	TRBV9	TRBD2	TGTGCCAGCAGCGGCCGCGGGAGGGCGGGAGAGACCCAGTACTTC	CASSGRGRAGETQYF
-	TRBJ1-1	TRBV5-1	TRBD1	TGCGCCAGCAGCCAGACAGGGGGCCCTGAAGCTTTCTTT	CASSQTGGPEAFF
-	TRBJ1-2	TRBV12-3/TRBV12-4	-	TGTGCCAGCAGTTTAGCGGGTAGCCGCTACACCTTC	CASSLAGSRYTF
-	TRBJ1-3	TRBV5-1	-	TGCGCCAGCAGCCCGGGACACGGAAACACCATATATTTT	CASSPGHGNTIYF
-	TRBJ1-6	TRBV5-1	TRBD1	TGCGCCAGCAGCCGGAGACAGGGGGCCTCCTATAATTCACCCCTCCACTTT	CASSRRQGASYNSPLHF
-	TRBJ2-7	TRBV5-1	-	TGCGCCAGCAGATTCCGTCCAGGACTCTCCTACGAGCAGTACTTC	CASRFRPGLSYEQYF
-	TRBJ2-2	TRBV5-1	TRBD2	TGCGCCAGCAGCTTGGGACTAGCGGGAGCCACCGGGGAGCTGTTTTTT	CASSLGLAGATGELFF
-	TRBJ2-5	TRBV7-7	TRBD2	TGTGCTAGCAGCTTTCAAGCGGGGGCAGGAGAGACCCAGTACTTC	CASSFQAGAGETQYF
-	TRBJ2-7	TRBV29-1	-	TGCAGCGTTAGTGGCGCCCTCCACGAGCAGTACTTC	CSVSGALHEQYF
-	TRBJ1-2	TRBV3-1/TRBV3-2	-	TGTGCCAGCAGCCCCGAGGGGAGAGGATGGGCTAACTATGGCTACACCTTC	CASSPEGRGWANYGYTF
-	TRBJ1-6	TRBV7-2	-	TGTGCCAGCAGCTTTGTCGAGCGTGGGACCCTCCACTTT	CASSFVERGTLHF
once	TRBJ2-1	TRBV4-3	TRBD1	TGCGCCAGCAGCCAAGGCCAATTGGGACAGCGGTTCTTC	CASSQGQLGQRFF
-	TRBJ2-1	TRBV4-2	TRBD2	TGTGCCAGCAGCCGCCCAGGGACTAGCGGGGGAATCAATGAGCAGTTCTTC	CASSRPGTSGGINEQFF
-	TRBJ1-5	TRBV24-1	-	TGTGCCACCAGTGATCGAAGGGAGACTCAGCCCCAGCATTTT	CATSDRRETQPQHF
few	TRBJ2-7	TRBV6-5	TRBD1	TGTGCCAGCAGGACAGGGGGGGCCCCCTACGAGCAGTACTTC	CASRTGGAPYEQYF
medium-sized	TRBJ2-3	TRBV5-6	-	TGTGCCAGCAGCTTGGCTAGTGGGGGAATAGGCACAGATACGCAGTATTTT	CASSLASGGIGTDTQYF
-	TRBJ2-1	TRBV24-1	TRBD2	TGTGCCACCAGCACAACTAGCGGGAGGGCCTCCTACAATGAGCAGTTCTTC	CATSTTSGRASYNEQFF
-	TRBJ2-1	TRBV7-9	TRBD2	TGTGCCAGCAGTCCCAGTAGCGGGAGGCCCGTCTATGAGCAGTTCTTC	CASSPSSGRPVYEQFF
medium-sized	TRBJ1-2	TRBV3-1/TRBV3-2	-	TGTGCCAGCAGCCAAGATCGCGCAGGCCTCTATGGCTACACCTTC	CASSQDRAGLYGYTF
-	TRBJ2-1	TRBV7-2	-	TGTGCCAGCAGCTTAGACAGTTCCTTCAATGAGCAGTTCTTC	CASSLDSSFNEQFF
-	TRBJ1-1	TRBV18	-	TGTGCCAGCTCACCAGCCACGAACACTGAAGCTTTCTTT	CASSPATNTEAFF
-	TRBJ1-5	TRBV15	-	TGTGCCACGTCCCGGGGGGCTGGCAATCAGCCCCAGCATTTT	CATSRGAGNQPQHF
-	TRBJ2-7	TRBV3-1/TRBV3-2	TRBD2	TGTGCCAGCAGCCAAGGGCGGGAGTGGAACGAGCAGTACTTC	CASSQGREWNEQYF
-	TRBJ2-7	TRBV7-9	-	TGTGCCAGCAGCCTTGACGGGCGCGACGAGCAGTACTTC	CASSLDGRDEQYF
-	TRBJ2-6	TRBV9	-	TGTGCCAGCAGCTTCCAAGTAACAGCCTCTGGGGCCAACGTCCTGACTTTC	CASSFQVTASGANVLTF
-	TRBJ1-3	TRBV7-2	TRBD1	TGTGCCAGCAGCTCCACACTCAGGGGGACCATATATTTT	CASSSTLRGTIYF
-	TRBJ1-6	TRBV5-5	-	TGTGCCAGCAGCTTGCAGGGGCATTCACCCCTCCACTTT	CASSLQGHSPLHF